This T cell receptor beta chain was recovered during a study of blood T cell repertoires in COVID-19. The wider study: Samples of COVID-19 (acute and convalescent) were obtained from the United States, Italy and Spain. Sources were T cells, B-cell-depleted T cells, or PBMCs; the material itself was cDNA or gDNA.

V lost 6 bases and J lost 8, with 20 bases in between. This CDR3 comprises 16 residues. Germline CDR1 LNHDA, CDR2 SQIVND (reference sequence). In the source study's methods: Reference gene primer amplification yielded estimated nucleated cell counts. TCRdb's table, derived via immunoSEQ multiplex PCR, lists solely in-frame clones and lacks some. From that table come the V and J calls and clone size; the DNA was used to work out D and trimming. The table has about 400,000 clones, about nine tenths seen once. The sample taken for sequencing was peripheral blood. The chain employs TRBV19 and TRBJ1-6, with no clear D. The clonotype originates from a young woman with active or convalescent COVID-19. The chain's CDR3 is CASSYLRAGVYSPLHF. DNA for the CDR3: TGTGCCAGTAGCTATTTAAGGGCCGGGGTTTATTCACCCCTCCACTTT. The entire variable domain, with the rest obtained from reference TRBV19 and TRBJ1-6, is as follows: DGGITQSPKYLFRKEGQNVTLSCEQNLNHDAMYWYRQDPGQGLRLIYYSQIVNDFQKGDIAEGYSVSREKKESFPLTVTSAQKNPTAFYLCASSYLRAGVYSPLHFGNGTRLTVT.